Below, 23 T cell receptor beta chains from the same sample are listed, as sequenced in a study of control samples from healthy donors and cancer patients. Measured with immunoSEQ multiplex PCR; TCRdb has only the in-frame clones, and not every one. The sample carries about 220,000 clones, about 93% recorded once. The specimen sequenced was blood. Receptor source: a man aged 50 or older in good health.

In its sample, this clone was seen once. The J gene is TRBJ2-3, the V gene TRBV5-4; D remains ambiguous. The CDR3 covers 16 residues. Germline V CDR1 and CDR2: SGHNT, YYREEE (reference sequence). V dropped 3 bases and J dropped 1 base, with 15 bases sitting between them. The CDR3 reads CASSSPTAGRTDTQYF. Written as DNA, the CDR3 is TGTGCCAGCAGCTCGCCTACGGCAGGCCGCACAGATACGCAGTATTTT.

V and J are TRBV2 and TRBJ1-1; 9 nucleotides agree with TRBD1. V lost 4 bases, J lost 6 bases, and 6 bases stayed unmatched. Germline V lookup: CDR1 SNHLY, CDR2 FYNNEI. This CDR3 is built from 14 residues. The CDR3 here is CASSVVDRGAEAFF. The CDR3 coding sequence is TGTGCCAGCAGTGTTGTGGACAGGGGCGCTGAAGCTTTCTTT. Full variable domain (rest looked up from reference TRBV2 and TRBJ1-1): EPEVTQTPSHQVTQMGQEVILRCVPISNHLYFYWYRQILGQKVEFLVSFYNNEISEKSEIFDDQFSVERPDGSNFTLKIRSTKLEDSAMYFCASSVVDRGAEAFFGQGTRLTVV.

CDR3 protein: CASSETRGGAETQYF. The CDR3 nucleotides read TGCGCCAGCAGTGAGACGAGGGGAGGGGCAGAGACCCAGTACTTC. The chain uses TRBV10-1 and TRBJ2-5; 7 bases are shared with TRBD2. The junction had 7 bases not matched to a gene; V was cut back by 2 bases and J by 4 bases. This CDR3 contains 15 residues. Germline loops: CDR1 WNHNN, CDR2 SYGVQD (reference sequence).

The chain employs TRBV20-1 and TRBJ1-5, with D uncertain. V lost 5 bases and J lost 6, with 8 bases in between. The germline CDR1 and CDR2 sequences are DFQATT and SNEGSKA (reference sequence). This CDR3 comprises 11 residues. The CDR3 region is CSAYGSQPQHF. CDR3 sequence (DNA): TGCAGTGCTTATGGTAGTCAGCCCCAGCATTTT.

This clone appeared once. The chain links TRBV6-2 or TRBV6-3 to TRBJ2-7, with TRBD2 matching over 7 bases. Unmatched junction bases numbered 11, after V lost 4 bases and J lost 2 bases. The germline CDR1 and CDR2 sequences are MNHEY and SVGEGT. The CDR3 contains 16 residues. CDR3 coding DNA: TGTGCCAGCAGTTTCCGAGCGGGGCCAAGACCCTACGAGCAGTACTTC. It encodes CASSFRAGPRPYEQYF.

This clone was detected only a few times. The chain is built from TRBV6-4 and TRBJ1-2; the match to TRBD1 covers 10 bases. Germline V CDR1 and CDR2: MRHNA, SNTAGT. J gave up 8 bases and V 0 bases, and 0 bases lay outside the gene matches. The CDR3 extends over 13 amino acids. CDR3 DNA sequence: TGTGCCAGCAGTGACTCGACAGGGGGCGGCTACACCTTC. This gives the protein CASSDSTGGGYTF.

This chain uses TRBV18 with TRBJ1-1; possibly TRBD1 for D (6 bases). The V and J ends lost 3 bases and 3 bases respectively, with 11 bases between them. Germline CDR1 and CDR2: KGHSH and LQKENI. The CDR3 runs 14 residues. The CDR3 DNA sequence: TGTGCCAGCTCACCTGGTTCAGGGGACACTGAAGCTTTCTTT. Encoded protein: CASSPGSGDTEAFF.

The chain links TRBV13 to TRBJ1-4, with D tentatively TRBD1 (5 bases). Germline V gene data show CDR1 as PRHDT and CDR2 as FYEKMQ (reference sequence). The CDR3 is made up of 15 amino acids. Trimming left V 7 bases short and J 0 bases short, with 12 bases between. The chain's CDR3 is CASTLGAATNEKLFF. In nucleotides, the CDR3 is TGTGCCAGCACTCTAGGGGCCGCAACTAATGAAAAACTGTTTTTT.

The chain is built from TRBV5-1 and TRBJ1-1; a weak D match, TRBD1 (5 bases). Trimming removed 4 bases at V and 1 base at J, with 11 bases between. There are 14 residues in the CDR3. Germline values: CDR1 SGHRS, CDR2 YFSETQ. The CDR3 loop is CASSVDSQNTEAFF. In DNA, the CDR3 is TGCGCCAGCAGCGTAGACAGCCAGAACACTGAAGCTTTCTTT.

The V gene is TRBV2, the J gene TRBJ1-4; 10 bases align to TRBD1. Germline-derived CDR1 and CDR2 are SNHLY and FYNNEI. Germline trimming cut 7 bases from V and 8 bases from J; bases unmatched to any gene: 4. CDR3 length: 13 amino acids. Written as DNA, the CDR3 is TGTGCCAGCACCCTGGGACAGGGGGAAAAACTGTTTTTT. Protein product: CASTLGQGEKLFF. Full variable domain (outside the CDR3, taken from reference TRBV2 and TRBJ1-4): EPEVTQTPSHQVTQMGQEVILRCVPISNHLYFYWYRQILGQKVEFLVSFYNNEISEKSEIFDDQFSVERPDGSNFTLKIRSTKLEDSAMYFCASTLGQGEKLFFGSGTQLSVL.

J is TRBJ1-5 and V is TRBV6-6; D unresolved. Trimming removed 4 bases at V and 4 bases at J, with 8 bases between. Germline V lookup: CDR1 MNHNY, CDR2 SVGAGI (reference sequence). The CDR3 totals 13 residues. The CDR3 protein is CASSSGPNQPQHF. The CDR3 region has the DNA TGTGCCAGCAGTTCCGGACCTAATCAGCCCCAGCATTTT.

The V gene is TRBV28, the J gene TRBJ1-2; tentative D call: TRBD1 (6 bases). Deletions cut 3 bases from V and 3 bases from J, with 8 bases between. CDR1 and CDR2 (germline): MDHEN, SYDVKM. The CDR3 contains 13 residues. This chain's CDR3 is CASSLRGDYGYTF. In DNA, the CDR3 is TGTGCCAGCAGTTTGAGGGGGGACTATGGCTACACCTTC.

The sample holds a few counts of this clone. The V call is TRBV2, the J call TRBJ1-5, with D hard to call. CDR1 is SNHLY and CDR2 is FYNNEI in the germline V gene. V lost 5 bases to trimming and J lost 3 bases, with 8 bases between them. This CDR3 contains 13 residues. This CDR3 is CASSFQSNQPQHF. Written as DNA, the CDR3 is TGTGCCAGCAGTTTCCAGTCCAATCAGCCCCAGCATTTT.

The V and J genes are TRBV19 and TRBJ1-1; D gene unclear. CDR3 length: 13 amino acids. Trimming removed 4 bases at V and 5 bases at J, with 11 bases between. CDR1 is LNHDA and CDR2 is SQIVND in the germline V gene (reference sequence). The CDR3 DNA is TGTGCCAGTAGTAAAACGGTCTATACTGAAGCTTTCTTT. Encoded protein: CASSKTVYTEAFF.

The genes are TRBV10-1 and TRBJ1-3; D ambiguous. The CDR3 runs 14 residues. V shed 4 bases and J shed 0 bases, with 7 bases lying between them. CDR1 is WNHNN, CDR2 SYGVQD, per germline (reference sequence). CDR3 DNA: TGCGCCAGCAGTGGAGGTGCCTCTGGAAACACCATATATTTT. Residues: CASSGGASGNTIYF.

The chain has TRBV28 and TRBJ2-5; possible D gene TRBD2, 5 bases. In germline, CDR1 is MDHEN, CDR2 SYDVKM. Deletions cut 6 bases from V and 5 bases from J, with 19 bases between. The CDR3 sequence is 15 residues long. The CDR3, as DNA: TGTGCCAGCAGAGAGAGGACTCCTACCCGGGAGACCCAGTACTTC. It specifies CASRERTPTRETQYF.

This clone was seen once. The genes are TRBV7-6 and TRBJ2-6, with D possibly matching TRBD2 (6 bases). The ends were cut back, 4 bases at V and 4 bases at J, with 14 bases in the middle. The germline V gene encodes CDR1 SGHVS and CDR2 FNYEAQ. The CDR3 is made up of 16 amino acids. The DNA of the CDR3 is TGTGCCAGCAGCTCAGGTGGGGGGTACGGGGCCAACGTCCTGACTTTC. It is translated as CASSSGGGYGANVLTF.

Worth noting for this clone: The conserved phenylalanine or tryptophan normally closing the CDR3 is absent here, so this likely arose from a read error. The J gene is TRBJ2-2, the V gene TRBV2; D gene unclear. CDR3 size: 12 residues. Trimming cost V 6 bases and J 1 base, with 3 bases left between them. Germline CDR1 is SNHLY and CDR2 is FYNNEI. The CDR3 loop reads CASSRNTGELFL. CDR3 in DNA: TGTGCCAGCAGCCGGAACACCGGGGAGCTGTTTCTT.

The chain is built from TRBV5-1 and TRBJ2-5; tentatively, D is TRBD1 (5 bases). Trimming left V 2 bases short and J 0 bases short, with 14 bases between. The CDR3 has 16 residues. Looked up from germline, CDR1 is SGHRS and CDR2 is YFSETQ. This chain's CDR3 is CASSFVGVRYQETQYF. The CDR3, as DNA: TGCGCCAGCAGCTTTGTAGGGGTGCGGTACCAAGAGACCCAGTACTTC. Filled out from reference TRBV5-1 and TRBJ2-5, the complete variable domain reads KAGVTQTPRYLIKTRGQQVTLSCSPISGHRSVSWYQQTPGQGLQFLFEYFSETQRNKGNFPGRFSGRQFSNSRSEMNVSTLELGDSALYLCASSFVGVRYQETQYFGPGTRLLVL.

The chain employs TRBV5-6 and TRBJ1-6; 9 bases align to TRBD1. CDR3 length: 16 amino acids. The V segment lost 4 bases and the J segment 10 bases; nucleotides outside the gene matches: 12. Germline V lookup: CDR1 SGHDT, CDR2 YYEEEE. As DNA, the CDR3 is TGTGCCAGCAGCGGGGGGGCCGGGACAGGGAGCTCACCCCTCCACTTT. This codes for CASSGGAGTGSSPLHF.

The chain couples TRBV2 to TRBJ2-5, with 10 bases identical to TRBD2. The CDR3 runs to 16 residues. J was trimmed by 6 bases and V by 2 bases; bases with no gene match: 9. The germline CDR1 and CDR2 sequences are SNHLY and FYNNEI. CDR3 DNA sequence: TGTGCCAGCAGTGAACGGGCTAGCGGGGGTATTCAGACCCAGTACTTC. This encodes CASSERASGGIQTQYF.

This chain joins TRBV19 and TRBJ2-1; D unclear. Germline assignment: CDR1 LNHDA and CDR2 SQIVND (reference sequence). There are 11 residues in the CDR3. Trimming took 5 bases from V and 8 from J, leaving 7 bases between them. In nucleotides, the CDR3 is TGTGCCAGTAGTCGAGCTTATGAGCAGTTCTTC. The encoded protein is CASSRAYEQFF.

The chain carries TRBV5-1 and TRBJ1-2; TRBD1 agrees at 9 bases. Trimming cost V 1 base and J 7 bases; bases outside gene matches: 14. Germline V CDR1 and CDR2: SGHRS, YFSETQ. The CDR3 spans 17 residues. CDR3 sequence (DNA): TGCGCCAGCAGCTTGCTCACAGGGGGCGTGCGAGTTGCTGGCTACACCTTC. This translates into CASSLLTGGVRVAGYTF.